The 21 T cell receptor beta chains reported below all come from one sample, sequenced in a study of beta chain features in type 1 diabetes. For these TCRs, the target antigens are not known. Study-wide points: A moderate, significant TCRB CDR3 shortening appeared in type 1 diabetes across four CD4+ subsets.

All of the isolated RNA was reverse transcribed, so expressed TCRB transcripts were sequenced. Repertoires were generated with immunoSEQ multiplex PCR, while TCRdb's copy carries only in-frame clones and drops some. Counted here are around 30,000 clones, around 60% occurring once; the ten biggest clones make up around 2.5%. The sample taken for sequencing was Tregs from blood. Receptor source: a woman in her thirties with type 1 diabetes.

This chain connects TRBV7-9 to TRBJ2-5; the D gene is possibly TRBD2 (6 bases). This CDR3 contains 14 residues. Germline V gene lookup returns CDR1 SEHNR and CDR2 FQNEAQ (reference sequence). Trimming stripped 5 bases from V and 5 bases from J, with 15 bases between. CDR3 nucleotide sequence: TGTGCCAGCAGCCTGGGTGGGGGGTTCGAGACCCAGTACTTC. It encodes CASSLGGGFETQYF.

The chain couples TRBV18 to TRBJ2-1; D uncertain. The CDR3 loop spans 15 amino acids. Germline loops: CDR1 KGHSH, CDR2 LQKENI. Between the trimmed V and J ends, which lost 3 bases and 2 bases, there was a span of 11 bases. As DNA, the CDR3 is TGTGCCAGCTCACCCCCTTCTACCCCCTACAATGAGCAGTTCTTC. Protein sequence: CASSPPSTPYNEQFF.

CDR3 in amino acids: CASSLAYSAEQFF. CDR3 in DNA: TGCGCCAGCAGCTTGGCCTATAGCGCTGAGCAGTTCTTC. V is TRBV5-1 and J is TRBJ2-1; a weak D match, TRBD2 (5 bases). The V and J ends lost 0 bases and 9 bases respectively, with 10 bases between them. CDR3 length equals 13 residues. The germline V gene has CDR1 SGHRS and CDR2 YFSETQ.

This CDR3 reads CASSDRNYGYTF. The CDR3 bases are TGTGCCAGCAGCGACAGGAACTATGGCTACACCTTC. V and J are TRBV9 and TRBJ1-2; D perhaps matches TRBD1 (5 bases). This CDR3 contains 12 residues. With 3 bases removed from V and 2 bases from J, the gap between germline ends came to 5 bases. Germline CDR1 SGDLS, CDR2 YYNGEE.

CDR3: CASSEFPSYEQYF. CDR3 DNA sequence: TGCGCCAGCAGTGAGTTTCCGTCCTACGAGCAGTACTTC. The chain combines TRBV10-2 with TRBJ2-5, with D uncertain. TRBJ2-7 explains the end of the DNA better; the J call may be wrong. The CDR3 contains 13 residues. Germline V gene data show CDR1 as WSHSY and CDR2 as SAAADI.

Only a few counts were recorded for this clone. The chain links TRBV11-2 to TRBJ2-2, with 10 bases fitting TRBD2. The CDR3 consists of 14 residues. V gave up 8 bases and J gave up 10 bases; unmatched junction bases: 10. Germline CDR1 and CDR2: SGHAT and FQNNGV. CDR3: CASSLLAGSMELFF. CDR3 coding DNA: TGTGCCAGCTCGTTACTAGCGGGAAGTATGGAGCTGTTTTTT.

This clone was counted between two and nine times. This chain uses TRBV5-1 with TRBJ1-1; TRBD1 matches 8 bases. This CDR3 has 14 residues. Germline V gives CDR1 SGHRS, CDR2 YFSETQ. With 0 bases clipped from V and 4 bases from J, the junction kept 2 bases outside the gene matches. CDR3 sequence (DNA): TGCGCCAGCAGCTTGGTTCAGGGGGCCACTGAAGCTTTCTTT. It codes for CASSLVQGATEAFF.

The chain links TRBV19 to TRBJ2-5; 10 bases are shared with TRBD2. This CDR3 is built from 18 residues. CDR1 and CDR2 from the germline V gene are LNHDA and SQIVND (reference sequence). J gave up 2 bases and V 4 bases, and 13 bases lay outside the gene matches. CDR3 sequence (DNA): TGTGCCAGTAGTAGGGTAGCGGGAGGCCGCCCTAATCAAGAGACCCAGTACTTC. Protein: CASSRVAGGRPNQETQYF.

A word on this clone: One junction end does not reproduce the germline sequence, and a read error may be involved. This chain links TRBV27 with TRBJ1-5, with TRBD1 as a possible D gene (5 bases). In germline, CDR1 is MNHEY, CDR2 SMNVEV (reference sequence). This CDR3 contains 14 residues. CDR3 nucleotides: TGTGCCAGCAGTCCCGGGGGGAGCGATCAGTCCCAGCATTTT. It encodes CASSPGGSDQSQHF.

The sample holds a few counts of this clone. V is TRBV29-1 and J is TRBJ2-3; TRBD2 might be the D (6 bases). This CDR3 is built from 12 residues. CDR1 and CDR2 (germline): SQVTM, ANQGSEA. The DNA of the CDR3 is TGCGCGGGGCAGGGAGGTGCAGATACGCAGTATTTT. Protein product: CAGQGGADTQYF.

This clone was recorded only once. The chain recombines TRBV11-2 with TRBJ1-2, with 10 bases identical to TRBD1. Germline V lookup: CDR1 SGHAT, CDR2 FQNNGV. The CDR3 totals 14 residues. J was trimmed by 5 bases and V by 5 bases; bases with no gene match: 5. The CDR3 DNA reads as TGTGCCAGCAGCAAGACAGGGGGCGGGTATGGCTACACCTTC. It specifies CASSKTGGGYGYTF.

This rearrangement joins TRBV5-1 to TRBJ2-3; 14 bases agree with TRBD2. The CDR3 is 15 residues long. Germline CDR1 is SGHRS and CDR2 is YFSETQ. Trimming at V came to 4 bases and at J to 7 bases, leaving 5 bases not matched to a gene. CDR3 residues: CASSQGTSGGNTQYF. CDR3 coding DNA: TGCGCCAGCAGCCAGGGGACTAGCGGGGGTAATACGCAGTATTTT.

A few counts support this clone. The chain joins TRBV20-1 to TRBJ1-2, with D uncertain. Trimming took off 6 bases at V and 5 bases at J, with 7 bases between the two ends. Germline V gene sequence: CDR1 DFQATT, CDR2 SNEGSKA (reference sequence). There are 10 residues in the CDR3. CDR3 in amino acids: CSAYGYGYTF. The DNA for the CDR3 is TGCAGTGCATACGGGTATGGCTACACCTTC.

This clone showed up just a few times. The chain is built from TRBV28 and TRBJ2-7; no firm D call. Per germline, CDR1 MDHEN and CDR2 SYDVKM. The CDR3 is made up of 12 amino acids. The ends were cut back, 10 bases at V and 0 bases at J, with 10 bases in the middle. CDR3 sequence: CATKQNSYEQYF. The CDR3 DNA follows: TGTGCCACCAAACAGAACTCCTACGAGCAGTACTTC.

This clone showed up just a few times. The chain employs TRBV5-6 and TRBJ1-1; unclear D gene. Between the trimmed V and J ends, which lost 5 bases and 0 bases, there was a span of 11 bases. The CDR3 is 14 residues long. Germline lookup yields CDR1 SGHDT and CDR2 YYEEEE. The CDR3 nucleotides are TGTGCCAGCAGTTCCTACGAGTTGAACACTGAAGCTTTCTTT. Its protein product is CASSSYELNTEAFF.

The chain uses TRBV6-5 and TRBJ1-5; D uncertain. Germline CDR1 reads MNHEY; CDR2 reads SVGAGI. The CDR3 consists of 13 residues. V dropped 0 bases and J dropped 6 bases, with 6 bases sitting between them. The DNA of the CDR3 is TGTGCCAGCAGTTACTCACGGGTTCAGCCCCAGCATTTT. It is translated as CASSYSRVQPQHF.

This chain connects TRBV28 to TRBJ2-3; possibly TRBD2 for D (6 bases). Trimming pared 5 bases from V and 3 bases from J, leaving 21 bases between. The CDR3 runs to 17 residues. Germline-derived CDR1 and CDR2 are MDHEN and SYDVKM. CDR3 sequence (DNA): TGTGCCAGCAGTGGAGCGCGTTTTGCGGGGAGGACAGATACGCAGTATTTT. Its protein is CASSGARFAGRTDTQYF.

This clone occurred a few times. The J gene is TRBJ1-1, the V gene TRBV7-9, with 8 bases fitting TRBD1. CDR3 length: 16 residues. The trim removed 2 bases at V and 3 bases at J, leaving 8 bases unmatched. Germline values: CDR1 SEHNR, CDR2 FQNEAQ (reference sequence). The CDR3 DNA follows: TGTGCCAGCAGCTTATCGTGGCAGGGGGCGTACACTGAAGCTTTCTTT. It specifies CASSLSWQGAYTEAFF.

The chain joins TRBV28 to TRBJ2-5; 9 bases map to TRBD1. Gene TRBJ2-7 matches the end of the DNA better, so the J call may be wrong. This CDR3 has 16 amino acids. CDR1 is MDHEN, CDR2 SYDVKM, per germline. In nucleotides, the CDR3 is TGTGCAAGCCAAACATTTCCGGGACAGGGCTCCTACGAGCAGTACTTC. Protein: CASQTFPGQGSYEQYF.

This clone came up a few times. V usage is TRBV27 and J usage is TRBJ2-7; the D gene is possibly TRBD2 (6 bases). The CDR3 is made up of 16 amino acids. Germline CDR1 and CDR2: MNHEY and SMNVEV (reference sequence). V lost 4 bases to trimming and J lost 0 bases, with 16 bases between them. CDR3 residues: CASSSTGTPSSYEQYF. The CDR3 nucleotides read TGTGCCAGCAGTTCCACCGGGACTCCCAGCTCCTACGAGCAGTACTTC.

Only a few counts were recorded for this clone. The chain links TRBV6-5 to TRBJ2-1; 8 nucleotides match TRBD2. The CDR3 totals 15 residues. Germline values: CDR1 MNHEY, CDR2 SVGAGI. V was clipped by 5 bases and J by 7 bases; unmatched bases: 10. Here the CDR3 reads CASSAGGGRLNEQFF. In DNA form, the CDR3 reads TGTGCCAGCAGTGCGGGTGGCGGGAGGCTGAATGAGCAGTTCTTC.